This T cell receptor (beta chain) stems from a study of blood T cell repertoires in COVID-19. Assay: immunoSEQ multiplex PCR; the TCRdb copy retains only in-frame clones and omits some. The repertoire holds 150,000 to 200,000 clones, with around 85% as singletons. V shed 5 bases, J shed 4 bases, and the junction held 7 bases outside the gene matches. The CDR3 is made up of 15 amino acids. CDR1 and CDR2 (germline): MNHNY, SVGAGI (reference sequence). This receptor was obtained from a man aged 45-65 years with active or convalescent COVID-19. The chain joins TRBV6-6 to TRBJ1-4; 7 nucleotides line up with TRBD1. Material: peripheral blood. The CDR3 here is CASSQRDSLNEKLFF. The CDR3 bases are TGTGCCAGCAGTCAAAGGGACAGCCTTAATGAAAAACTGTTTTTT.